These 28 T cell receptor beta chains originate from one sample sequenced in a study of shared clonotypes between healthy human individuals. Naive CD8 cells lacked CD45RO, underwent positive selection for CCR7 and left out terminally differentiated effector memory CD45RA+ cells. Sequencing used immunoSEQ multiplex PCR; TCRdb keeps in-frame clones, though not all of them. The sample shows roughly 850,000 clones, roughly 96% of them seen only once. Material: naive CD8+ T cells sorted from blood. The receptors originated from a man aged 25 to 40 in good health.

In this sample, this clone turned up once. V and J are TRBV2 and TRBJ1-3; a possible D gene is TRBD1 (6 bases). The V gene lost 0 bases and the J gene lost 0 bases, with 18 bases spanning the gap. The CDR3 contains 19 residues. CDR1 is SNHLY and CDR2 is FYNNEI in the germline V gene. The CDR3 sequence: CASSEALTGRLGSGNTIYF. CDR3 bases: TGTGCCAGCAGTGAAGCGCTTACAGGGAGGTTGGGCTCTGGAAACACCATATATTTT.

The chain joins TRBV6-5 to TRBJ2-5; 10 nucleotides match TRBD2. Germline CDR1 MNHEY, CDR2 SVGAGI. V lost 6 bases and J lost 1; bases outside the gene matches: 5. This CDR3 has 15 residues. The CDR3 coding sequence is TGTGCCAGCAGCCCGGGGACTAGCGTCCAAGAGACCCAGTACTTC. Protein sequence: CASSPGTSVQETQYF.

The chain combines TRBV28 with TRBJ2-1, with TRBD2 matching over 7 bases. The CDR3 contains 15 residues. V was clipped by 5 bases and J by 8 bases; unmatched bases: 12. Per the germline V gene, CDR1 is MDHEN and CDR2 is SYDVKM. The CDR3 loop reads CASSPSGLGYYEQFF. CDR3 DNA: TGTGCCAGCAGTCCCTCCGGACTAGGGTATTATGAGCAGTTCTTC.

The chain joins TRBV28 to TRBJ1-5; no reliable D call. This CDR3 has 14 amino acids. Germline CDR1 MDHEN, CDR2 SYDVKM. V was trimmed by 8 bases and J by 0 bases, leaving 11 bases between them. The CDR3 DNA is TGTGCCAGCTTCGAGCTTTATAGCAATCAGCCCCAGCATTTT. This translates into CASFELYSNQPQHF. Together with reference TRBV28 and TRBJ1-5, the CDR3 gives the full variable domain: DVKVTQSSRYLVKRTGEKVFLECVQDMDHENMFWYRQDPGLGLRLIYFSYDVKMKEKGDIPEGYSVSREKKERFSLILESASTNQTSMYLCASFELYSNQPQHFGDGTRLSIL.

This rearrangement joins TRBV2 to TRBJ2-4, with D perhaps matching TRBD1 (6 bases). In germline, CDR1 is SNHLY, CDR2 FYNNEI. The CDR3 has 14 residues. Between the trimmed V and J ends, which lost 8 bases and 0 bases, there was a span of 11 bases. The CDR3 sequence is CASRTVLAKNIQYF. The CDR3 DNA is TGTGCCAGCCGGACAGTCCTAGCCAAAAACATTCAGTACTTC.

In this sample, this clone turned up once. The rearrangement links TRBV6-1 to TRBJ1-5; no clear D gene. Trimming stripped 4 bases from V and 4 bases from J, with 11 bases between. CDR1 MNHNS and CDR2 SASEGT come from the germline V gene. The CDR3 is 14 residues long. CDR3 DNA: TGTGCCAGCAGTGTGGGCAGTGGGAATCAGCCCCAGCATTTT. As protein: CASSVGSGNQPQHF.

The chain has TRBV6-1 and TRBJ2-7, with D hard to call. This CDR3 comprises 15 residues. Germline CDR1 MNHNS, CDR2 SASEGT. V was shortened by 2 bases and J by 3 bases, with 14 bases between the two germline ends. The CDR3 region is CASSEWARSHYEQYF. The CDR3 DNA follows: TGTGCCAGCAGTGAATGGGCCCGGTCCCACTACGAGCAGTACTTC.

The CDR3: CASSQNRDSYNEQFF. In DNA form, the CDR3 reads TGTGCCAGCAGTCAGAATAGGGACAGCTACAATGAGCAGTTCTTC. This sequence joins TRBV6-1 and TRBJ2-1, with TRBD1 matching 7 bases. CDR1 is MNHNS, CDR2 SASEGT, per germline. This CDR3 comprises 15 residues. V was pared by 5 bases and J by 3 bases, with 7 bases of the junction left unmatched.

Regarding this clone: One junction end does not reproduce the germline sequence, and a read error may be involved. Here the CDR3 reads CASILTLGLNEQFF. DNA of the CDR3: TGTGCCAGCATCTTAACTCTTGGACTCAATGAGCAGTTCTTC. The chain joins TRBV7-2 to TRBJ2-1, with D perhaps TRBD2 (5 bases). The CDR3 consists of 14 residues. The germline CDR1 and CDR2 sequences are SGHTA and FQGNSA.

The rearrangement links TRBV7-9 to TRBJ2-1; tentatively, D is TRBD2 (6 bases). V was shortened by 4 bases and J by 7 bases, with 17 bases between the two germline ends. The germline gives CDR1 SEHNR, CDR2 FQNEAQ (reference sequence). The CDR3 totals 15 residues. Here the CDR3 reads CASSSDTDYGNEQFF. The CDR3 region has the DNA TGTGCCAGCAGCTCGGACACGGACTATGGGAATGAGCAGTTCTTC.

The V gene is TRBV5-6, the J gene TRBJ1-5; no definite D call. Looked up from germline, CDR1 is SGHDT and CDR2 is YYEEEE. The germline V and J ends were trimmed by 2 bases and 2 bases, with 8 bases remaining between them. The CDR3 runs 14 residues. The chain's CDR3 is CASSFRTGNQPQHF. CDR3 in DNA: TGTGCCAGCAGCTTTCGGACGGGCAATCAGCCCCAGCATTTT. Full variable domain (outside the CDR3, taken from reference TRBV5-6 and TRBJ1-5): DAGVTQSPTHLIKTRGQQVTLRCSPKSGHDTVSWYQQALGQGPQFIFQYYEEEERQRGNFPDRFSGHQFPNYSSELNVNALLLGDSALYLCASSFRTGNQPQHFGDGTRLSIL.

About this clone itself: One end of the junction does not line up with germline, which may come from a read error. This chain uses TRBV13 with TRBJ2-1; D not resolved. Germline V gives CDR1 PRHDT, CDR2 FYEKMQ (reference sequence). The CDR3 extends over 11 amino acids. The CDR3 DNA follows: TGTGCCAGCAGATTAGGTAATGAGCAGTTCTTC. Translation: CASRLGNEQFF.

The rearrangement links TRBV6-6 to TRBJ1-2; D unclear. Germline V gene sequence: CDR1 MNHNY, CDR2 SVGAGI (reference sequence). Trimming stripped 2 bases from V and 2 bases from J, with 12 bases between. This CDR3 is built from 15 residues. In DNA, the CDR3 is TGTGCCAGCAGTTACGGGGTGGAGGAGAACTATGGCTACACCTTC. Its translation is CASSYGVEENYGYTF.

The gene calls are TRBV7-9 and TRBJ2-2; D unclear. Germline V gives CDR1 SEHNR, CDR2 FQNEAQ (reference sequence). V gave up 7 bases and J gave up 6 bases, with 6 bases separating them. The CDR3 consists of 11 residues. The CDR3 sequence: CASTVAGELFF. The DNA for the CDR3 is TGTGCCAGCACGGTAGCCGGGGAGCTGTTTTTT.

V is TRBV6-1 and J is TRBJ2-5, with D possibly being TRBD2 (6 bases). Trimming removed 8 bases from V and 5 bases from J, with 12 bases in between. Per germline, CDR1 MNHNS and CDR2 SASEGT. The CDR3 loop spans 12 amino acids. DNA for the CDR3: TGTGCCAGCCCGGAGGCGGGGGAGACCCAGTACTTC. It translates to CASPEAGETQYF.

The gene calls are TRBV7-9 and TRBJ2-1; 8 positions match TRBD2. This CDR3 has 16 residues. V lost 0 bases to trimming and J lost 3 bases; unmatched junction nucleotides: 4. In germline, CDR1 is SEHNR, CDR2 FQNEAQ (reference sequence). The CDR3 region is CASSLAVGTSYNEQFF. The CDR3 coding sequence is TGTGCCAGCAGCTTAGCGGTGGGGACTAGCTACAATGAGCAGTTCTTC.

The chain recombines TRBV6-6 with TRBJ2-3; TRBD2 matches at 7 bases. V shed 2 bases and J 5 bases; nucleotides not matched to a gene: 7. The CDR3 covers 15 residues. CDR1 is MNHNY and CDR2 is SVGAGI in the germline V gene (reference sequence). The CDR3 DNA is TGTGCCAGCAGTTACACCGGACTAGAGGTAGATACGCAGTATTTT. Translated, it gives CASSYTGLEVDTQYF.

A word on this clone: This same CDR3 is encoded by further DNA sequences in the sample. V is TRBV7-9 and J is TRBJ2-7; TRBD1 aligns across 7 bases. The CDR3 is 15 residues long. V gave up 1 base and J gave up 4 bases; unmatched junction bases: 7. Germline loops: CDR1 SEHNR, CDR2 FQNEAQ (reference sequence). In DNA form, the CDR3 reads TGTGCCAGCAGCTTAGGACAGGGAAGCTCTTACGAGCAGTACTTC. As protein: CASSLGQGSSYEQYF.

This clone has a single count. The chain joins TRBV4-1 to TRBJ2-1, with 9 bases that match TRBD2. Germline CDR1 MGHRA, CDR2 YSYEKL. The ends lost 0 bases at V and 3 bases at J; junction bases unmatched: 3. The CDR3 is 16 residues long. CDR3 sequence reads: CASSQESSGDYNEQFF. CDR3 coding DNA: TGCGCCAGCAGCCAAGAGTCTAGCGGGGACTACAATGAGCAGTTCTTC.

V and J are TRBV9 and TRBJ2-6; perhaps D is TRBD1 or TRBD2 (5 bases each). Germline CDR1 and CDR2: SGDLS and YYNGEE. The V gene lost 4 bases and the J gene lost 1 base, with 21 bases spanning the gap. The CDR3 runs 19 residues. The CDR3 region is CASSTSLGTQRSGANVLTF. The CDR3 DNA reads as TGTGCCAGCAGCACATCCCTTGGGACCCAGAGGTCTGGGGCCAACGTCCTGACTTTC.

The count of this clone is one. The chain uses TRBV9 and TRBJ2-5; TRBD2 matches 11 bases. Looked up from germline, CDR1 is SGDLS and CDR2 is YYNGEE. V shed 0 bases, J shed 3 bases, and the junction held 4 bases outside the gene matches. The CDR3 extends over 16 amino acids. CDR3 coding DNA: TGTGCCAGCAGCGTAGAACTAGCGGGAGTGGAAGAGACCCAGTACTTC. As protein: CASSVELAGVEETQYF.

This chain uses TRBV27 with TRBJ1-1; the D gene is possibly TRBD1 (6 bases). CDR3 size: 15 residues. The germline V and J ends were trimmed by 5 bases and 0 bases, with 13 bases remaining between them. Germline V gene lookup returns CDR1 MNHEY and CDR2 SMNVEV (reference sequence). The DNA of the CDR3 is TGTGCCAGCAGTCCAACAGGGCTAATGAACACTGAAGCTTTCTTT. This translates into CASSPTGLMNTEAFF.

The rearrangement uses TRBV6-4 and TRBJ1-1, with TRBD1 matching over 7 bases. This CDR3 region has 15 residues. CDR1 and CDR2 (germline): MRHNA, SNTAGT. V was pared by 0 bases and J by 5 bases, with 6 bases of the junction left unmatched. CDR3 in amino acids: CASSDSRTGATEAFF. Written as DNA, the CDR3 is TGTGCCAGCAGTGACTCCCGAACAGGGGCTACTGAAGCTTTCTTT.

This chain uses TRBV5-1 with TRBJ2-1; D is possibly TRBD2 (6 bases). The CDR3 is 14 amino acids. Germline V gene sequence: CDR1 SGHRS, CDR2 YFSETQ. Trimming pared 0 bases from V and 3 bases from J, leaving 7 bases between. The CDR3 coding sequence is TGCGCCAGCAGCTTGGCGGGAGTCTACAATGAGCAGTTCTTC. It encodes CASSLAGVYNEQFF. The whole variable domain, remainder taken from reference TRBV5-1 and TRBJ2-1, is KAGVTQTPRYLIKTRGQQVTLSCSPISGHRSVSWYQQTPGQGLQFLFEYFSETQRNKGNFPGRFSGRQFSNSRSEMNVSTLELGDSALYLCASSLAGVYNEQFFGPGTRLTVL.

The genes are TRBV27 and TRBJ1-5; 8 bases fit TRBD1. The V gene end was trimmed by 6 bases and the J gene end by 7 bases; junction bases not matched to a gene: 8. CDR3 length: 14 amino acids. The germline V gene has CDR1 MNHEY and CDR2 SMNVEV (reference sequence). The CDR3 sequence: CASSHRTGHQPQHF. The CDR3 DNA follows: TGTGCCAGCAGCCACAGGACAGGGCACCAGCCCCAGCATTTT.

The chain is built from TRBV5-1 and TRBJ2-1; TRBD1 matches 7 bases. The CDR3 consists of 12 residues. V was pared by 3 bases and J by 6 bases, with 0 bases of the junction left unmatched. Germline V lookup: CDR1 SGHRS, CDR2 YFSETQ. CDR3 residues: CASSWDSNEQFF. CDR3 sequence (DNA): TGCGCCAGCAGCTGGGACAGCAATGAGCAGTTCTTC.

The J gene is TRBJ1-2, the V gene TRBV4-1, with unresolved D. This CDR3 spans 11 amino acids. Germline-derived CDR1 and CDR2 are MGHRA and YSYEKL. V lost 5 bases and J lost 10, with 11 bases in between. The CDR3, as DNA: TGCGCCAGCAGCGACCCCCCAGACTACACCTTC. Its protein product is CASSDPPDYTF.

The chain uses TRBV7-9 and TRBJ2-7; D tentatively reads TRBD1 or TRBD2 (5 bases each). Germline loops: CDR1 SEHNR, CDR2 FQNEAQ (reference sequence). V was clipped by 0 bases and J by 0 bases, with 9 bases between them. The CDR3 contains 15 residues. CDR3 sequence reads: CASSLAGDSSYEQYF. The DNA of the CDR3 is TGTGCCAGCAGCTTAGCGGGAGACAGCTCCTACGAGCAGTACTTC.